This entry lists 9 T cell receptor beta chains sequenced from one sample in a study of T-cell reconstitution after alpha-beta-depleted transplantation in children. During its preparation, the TCRbeta library received unique molecular identifiers. Via MiXCR, TCRdb re-called the PCR reads, giving one row per CDR3 protein. The sample lists some 300,000 distinct CDR3 sequences; roughly 9.1% were seen once. Sequencing was performed on PBMCs, taken before TCRalphabeta/CD19-depleted stem cell transplant. Source of these receptors: a boy in the first two years of life with acute myeloid leukemia, due to receive a stem cell transplant.

Regarding this clonotype: This could be a read error, since a much larger clone is one nucleotide away. V usage is TRBV7-2 and J usage is TRBJ1-5; D gene unclear. CDR3 length: 12 amino acids. Germline CDR1 and CDR2: SGHTA and FQGNSA. The CDR3 spells CAGSPINQPQHF. CDR3 sequence (DNA): TGTGCCGGCAGCCCTATAAATCAGCCCCAGCATTTT.

J is TRBJ2-7 and V is TRBV7-9; tentatively, D is TRBD1 or TRBD2 (5 bases each). The CDR3 loop spans 14 amino acids. Trimming pared 5 bases from V and 3 bases from J, leaving 14 bases between. CDR1 is SEHNR and CDR2 is FQNEAQ in the germline V gene (reference sequence). CDR3 DNA sequence: TGTGCCAGCAGCCCAAAACGGGACGGCTACGAGCAGTACTTC. Its protein product is CASSPKRDGYEQYF.

This clonotype was counted many times. The chain uses TRBV7-9 and TRBJ2-2, with D possibly TRBD1 on 5 matching bases. V lost 2 bases and J 6 bases, leaving 7 bases between the germline ends. This CDR3 has 13 residues. Germline V CDR1 and CDR2: SEHNR, FQNEAQ (reference sequence). The CDR3 protein is CASSLRGPGELFF. The CDR3 coding sequence is TGTGCCAGCAGCTTAAGGGGCCCCGGGGAGCTGTTTTTT. Full variable domain (missing parts from reference TRBV7-9 and TRBJ2-2): DTGVSQNPRHKITKRGQNVTFRCDPISEHNRLYWYRQTLGQGPEFLTYFQNEAQLEKSRLLSDRFSAERPKGSFSTLEIQRTEQGDSAMYLCASSLRGPGELFFGEGSRLTVL.

This clonotype was observed at least ten times. The V gene is TRBV20-1, the J gene TRBJ2-2, with a possible D match to TRBD1 (5 bases). CDR3 length: 13 amino acids. The ends were cut back, 6 bases at V and 4 bases at J, with 12 bases in the middle. Germline V CDR1 and CDR2: DFQATT, SNEGSKA (reference sequence). DNA for the CDR3: TGCAGTGCGGTCCCTGGGGCCACCGGGGAGCTGTTTTTT. This codes for CSAVPGATGELFF.

V usage is TRBV6-5 and J usage is TRBJ2-1; possible D gene TRBD1, 6 bases. The germline CDR1 and CDR2 sequences are MNHEY and SVGAGI. V was cut by 7 bases and J by 1 base, with 14 bases left in between. The length of the CDR3 is 15 residues. DNA for the CDR3: TGTGCCAGCACCAGGGGCGGTTTATCCTACAATGAGCAGTTCTTC. Encoded protein: CASTRGGLSYNEQFF.

This clonotype was observed a few times. The chain carries TRBV6-5 and TRBJ2-4; possibly TRBD1 for D (6 bases). Trimming pared 4 bases from V and 4 bases from J, leaving 11 bases between. The CDR3 spans 14 residues. Per germline, CDR1 MNHEY and CDR2 SVGAGI. CDR3 sequence (DNA): TGTGCCAGCAGTTTCAGGGGTTTTAAAAACATTCAGTACTTC. Translated, it gives CASSFRGFKNIQYF.

This clonotype has at least ten counts. V and J are TRBV10-3 and TRBJ2-3; D unresolved. V was cut by 3 bases and J by 4 bases, with 14 bases left in between. This CDR3 is 15 amino acids long. Germline V lookup: CDR1 ENHRY, CDR2 SYGVKD. CDR3 DNA sequence: TGTGCCATCAGTGATGGGCATATACCGGCAGATACGCAGTATTTT. It translates to CAISDGHIPADTQYF.

The chain carries TRBV28 and TRBJ1-2, with D tentatively TRBD1 (5 bases). Germline V gene sequence: CDR1 MDHEN, CDR2 SYDVKM. The CDR3 is 12 residues long. The V gene lost 10 bases and the J gene lost 4 bases, with 13 bases spanning the gap. CDR3 sequence (DNA): TGTGCCATTAACAGGTCGGGCTATGGCTACACCTTC. Protein product: CAINRSGYGYTF.

This clonotype has just a few counts. J is TRBJ2-7 and V is TRBV7-2; TRBD2 matches at 7 bases. V was clipped by 4 bases and J by 2 bases; unmatched bases: 8. The CDR3 sequence is 15 residues long. The germline V gene has CDR1 SGHTA and CDR2 FQGNSA. Written as DNA, the CDR3 is TGTGCCAGCAGCTGGTCGGGGGGAACCGCCTACGAGCAGTACTTC. Translated: CASSWSGGTAYEQYF.